These T cell receptor beta chains were read from a single sample in a study of CD8+ T cells in alopecia areata. TCRdb's copy holds only in-frame clones and misses some; the assay was immunoSEQ multiplex PCR. The table has 150,000 or so clones, more than 40% seen once. Source: CD8+ T cells sorted from blood, taken at week 0. Source of these receptors: a human donor with alopecia areata. The CDR3 runs from the conserved cysteine through the conserved F or W. Fields, in order: D gene, V gene, J gene, clone size, CDR3 DNA, CDR3 protein. D genes are given only for firm matches. Part of the rows lack a size; the others show once, few, many or a class for expanded clones.

>NA|TRBV29-1|TRBJ1-4|few
TGCAGCGTTCTAGTCCTCGGAGAAAAACTGTTTTTT
CSVLVLGEKLFF
>NA|TRBV7-9|TRBJ1-6|NA
TGTGCCAGCAGCTTAAGCGGGTCACCCCTCCACTTT
CASSLSGSPLHF
>TRBD2|TRBV5-6|TRBJ2-7|NA
TGTGCCAGCAGCTTGGGGCTAGCGGGGACCTACGAGCAGTACTTC
CASSLGLAGTYEQYF
>TRBD1|TRBV27|TRBJ1-5|NA
TGTGCCAGCAGTGCGGGACAGGGTTTTGAGCCCCAGCATTTT
CASSAGQGFEPQHF
>TRBD1|TRBV6-5|TRBJ2-7|NA
TGTGCCAGCAGTTGGGGACAGGGATCCTACGAGCAGTACTTC
CASSWGQGSYEQYF
>NA|TRBV29-1|TRBJ1-1|few
TGCAGCGCCCTGCAAAGGCCTGAAGCTTTCTTT
CSALQRPEAFF
>TRBD1|TRBV10-3|TRBJ2-1|few
TGTGCCATCAGCAGGGGGACCGACAATGAGCAGTTCTTC
CAISRGTDNEQFF
>NA|TRBV21-1|TRBJ2-5|NA
TGTGCCAGCGGGGGAGAGACCCAGTACTTC
CASGGETQYF
>NA|TRBV30|TRBJ1-1|NA
TGTGCCTGGGTGGACGGTAACACTGAAGCTTTCTTT
CAWVDGNTEAFF
>NA|TRBV29-1|TRBJ2-7|NA
TGCAGCGTTGAAGAGGGGGGATACGAGCAGTACTTC
CSVEEGGYEQYF
>NA|TRBV19|TRBJ1-5|few
TGTGCCTCGCGCGGGAGCAATCAGCCCCAGCATTTT
CASRGSNQPQHF
>NA|TRBV18|TRBJ1-5|NA
TGTGCCAGCTCACCCACGACCAATCAGCCCCAGCATTTT
CASSPTTNQPQHF
>NA|TRBV30|TRBJ2-5|NA
TGTGCCTGGAGCCATGAACAGGGTGGGGAGACCCAGTACTTC
CAWSHEQGGETQYF
>NA|TRBV11-2|TRBJ2-5|NA
TGTGCCAGCAGCTTAATAGCAAAACAGCTAAGGTGGGAGACCCAGTACTTC
CASSLIAKQLRWETQYF
>TRBD1|TRBV13|TRBJ1-1|few
TGTGCCAGCAGCCCCGACAGGGGAGGACCTGAAGCTTTCTTT
CASSPDRGGPEAFF